The present T cell receptor beta chain was sequenced within a study of blood T cells in healthy people across ages. Per sample, no less than 6 micrograms of total RNA were extracted. Alongside a J-beta primer mix, a sample-barcoded 5' primer served in a second PCR lasting about 7 to 12 cycles. Sequencing yielded, for each sample, at least 2.5 million paired-end reads carrying CDR3. In TCRdb, the 5' RACE reads were re-called with MiXCR into one record per CDR3 protein. The sample has about 640,000 distinct CDR3 sequences; 45% to 65% are singletons. There are 15 residues in the CDR3. After removal of 5 bases from V and 5 bases from J, the junction contained 7 bases not matched to a gene. Germline V gene lookup returns CDR1 MNHNY and CDR2 SVGAGI (reference sequence). This clonotype occurred many times.

The sequenced sample was blood. The sequence derives from a man aged 55-75 years in good health. The chain links TRBV6-6 to TRBJ1-4, with TRBD1 matching over 8 bases. The CDR3 region has the DNA TGTGCCAGCAGTCTCGGACAGGGCGGGAATGAAAAACTGTTTTTT. It specifies CASSLGQGGNEKLFF.